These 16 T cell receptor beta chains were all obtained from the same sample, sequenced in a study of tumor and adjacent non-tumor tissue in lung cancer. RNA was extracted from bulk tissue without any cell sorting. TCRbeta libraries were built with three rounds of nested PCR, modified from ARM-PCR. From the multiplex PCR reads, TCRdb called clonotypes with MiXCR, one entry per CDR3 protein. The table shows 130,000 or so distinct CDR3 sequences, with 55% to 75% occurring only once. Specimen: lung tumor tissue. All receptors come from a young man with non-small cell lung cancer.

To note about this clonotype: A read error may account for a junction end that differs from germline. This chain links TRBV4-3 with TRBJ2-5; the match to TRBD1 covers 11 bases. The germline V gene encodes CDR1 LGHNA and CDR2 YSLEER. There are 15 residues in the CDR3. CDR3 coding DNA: TGCGCCAGCAGCCAGAGGGGACAGGGGGAAGTGACCCACTACTTC. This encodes CASSQRGQGEVTHYF.

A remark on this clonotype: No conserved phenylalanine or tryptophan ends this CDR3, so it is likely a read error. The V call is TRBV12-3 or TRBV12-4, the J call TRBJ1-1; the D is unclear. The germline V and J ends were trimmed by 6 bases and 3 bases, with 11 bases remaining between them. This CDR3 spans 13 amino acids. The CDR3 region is CASSPWVYTEAFS. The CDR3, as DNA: TGTGCCAGCAGCCCATGGGTGTACACTGAAGCTTTCTCA.

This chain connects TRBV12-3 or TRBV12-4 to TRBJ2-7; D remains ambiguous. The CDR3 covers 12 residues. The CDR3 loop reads CVSSHLTYEQYF. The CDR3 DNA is TGTGTCAGTAGCCACCTGACCTACGAGCAGTACTTC.

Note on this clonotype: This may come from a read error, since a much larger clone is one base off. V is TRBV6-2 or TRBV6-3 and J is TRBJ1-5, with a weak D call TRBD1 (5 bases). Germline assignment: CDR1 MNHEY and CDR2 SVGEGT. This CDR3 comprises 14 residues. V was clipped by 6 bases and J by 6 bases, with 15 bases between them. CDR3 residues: CASSDSGLVQPQHF. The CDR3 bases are TGTGCCAGCAGCGACAGTGGGCTGGTTCAGCCCCAGCATTTT.

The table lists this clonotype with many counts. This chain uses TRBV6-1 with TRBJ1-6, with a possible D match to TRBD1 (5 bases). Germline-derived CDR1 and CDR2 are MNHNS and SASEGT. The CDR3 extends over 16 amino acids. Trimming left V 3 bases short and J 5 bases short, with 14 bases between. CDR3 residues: CASSEGPSGNNSPLHF. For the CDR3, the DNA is TGTGCCAGCAGTGAGGGCCCGTCAGGGAATAATTCACCCCTCCACTTT.

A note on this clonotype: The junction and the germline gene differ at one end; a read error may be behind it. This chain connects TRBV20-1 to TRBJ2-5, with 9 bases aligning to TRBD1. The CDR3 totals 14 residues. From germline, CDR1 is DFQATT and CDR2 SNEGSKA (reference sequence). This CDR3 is CSARGTGAHETQYF. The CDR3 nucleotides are TGCAGTGCTAGAGGGACAGGGGCCCATGAGACCCAATACTTC.

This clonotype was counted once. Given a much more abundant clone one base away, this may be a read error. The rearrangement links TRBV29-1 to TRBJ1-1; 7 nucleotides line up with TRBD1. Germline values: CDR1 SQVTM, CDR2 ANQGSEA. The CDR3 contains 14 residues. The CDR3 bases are TGCAGCGTAGAAATACAGGGGAGGGACACTGAAACTTTCTTT. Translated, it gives CSVEIQGRDTETFF.

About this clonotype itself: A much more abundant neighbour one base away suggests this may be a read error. The CDR3 DNA sequence: TGCGCCAGCAGCCAAGAAGAAACCAAAGAGATCCAGTACTTC. Amino acid sequence: CASSQEETKEIQYF. The chain couples TRBV4-1 to TRBJ2-5; D is uncertain. Germline CDR1 is MGHRA and CDR2 is YSYEKL. The length of the CDR3 is 14 residues.

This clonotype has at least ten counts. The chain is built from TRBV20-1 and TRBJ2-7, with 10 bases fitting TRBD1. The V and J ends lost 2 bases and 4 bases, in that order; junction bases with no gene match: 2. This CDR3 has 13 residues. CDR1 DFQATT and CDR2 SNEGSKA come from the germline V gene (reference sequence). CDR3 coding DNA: TGCAGTGCTAGAAGGACAGGGGGATACGAGCAGTACTTC. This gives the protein CSARRTGGYEQYF.

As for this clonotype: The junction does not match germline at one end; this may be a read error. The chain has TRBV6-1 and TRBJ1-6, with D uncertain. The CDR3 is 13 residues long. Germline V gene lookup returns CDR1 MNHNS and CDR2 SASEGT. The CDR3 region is CTSSESQNSPLHF. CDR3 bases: TGTACCAGCAGTGAAAGTCAGAATTCACCCCTCCACTTT.

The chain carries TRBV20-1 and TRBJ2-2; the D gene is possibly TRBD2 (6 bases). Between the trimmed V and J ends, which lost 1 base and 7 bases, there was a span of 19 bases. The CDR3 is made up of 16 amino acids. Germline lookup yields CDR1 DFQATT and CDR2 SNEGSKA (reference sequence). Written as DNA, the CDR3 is TGCAGTGCTAGAGCCTACGGAGGGAGTGTATTCGGGGAGCTGTTTTTT. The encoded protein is CSARAYGGSVFGELFF.

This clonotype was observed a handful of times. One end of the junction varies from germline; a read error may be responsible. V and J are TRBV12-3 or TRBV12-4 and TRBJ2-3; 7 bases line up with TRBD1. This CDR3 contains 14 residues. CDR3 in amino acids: CVSSLPGTVDTQYF. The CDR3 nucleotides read TGTGTCAGCAGTTTACCCGGGACAGTAGATACGCAGTATTTT.

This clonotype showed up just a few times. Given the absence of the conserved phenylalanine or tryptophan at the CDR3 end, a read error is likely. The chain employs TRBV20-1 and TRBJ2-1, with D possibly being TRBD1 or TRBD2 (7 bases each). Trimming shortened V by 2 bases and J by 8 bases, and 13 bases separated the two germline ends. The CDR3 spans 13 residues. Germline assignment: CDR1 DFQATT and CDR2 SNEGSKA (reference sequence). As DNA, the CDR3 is TGCAGTGCTAGACGACAGGGAGGGCATGAGCAGTTCTCA. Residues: CSARRQGGHEQFS.

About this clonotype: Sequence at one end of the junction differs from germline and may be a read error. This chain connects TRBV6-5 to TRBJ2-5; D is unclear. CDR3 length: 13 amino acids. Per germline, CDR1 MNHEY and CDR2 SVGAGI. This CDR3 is CASGRTAQETQHF. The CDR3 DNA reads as TGTGCCAGCGGGCGGACGGCCCAAGAGACCCAGCACTTC.

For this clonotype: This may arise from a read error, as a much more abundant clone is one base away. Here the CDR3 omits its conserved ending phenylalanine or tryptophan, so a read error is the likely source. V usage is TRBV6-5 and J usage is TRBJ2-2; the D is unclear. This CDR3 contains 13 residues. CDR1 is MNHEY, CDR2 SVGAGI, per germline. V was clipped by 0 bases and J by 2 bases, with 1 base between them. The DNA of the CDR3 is TGTGCCAGCAGTTACTCAAACACCGGGGAGCTGTTTTCT. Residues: CASSYSNTGELFS.

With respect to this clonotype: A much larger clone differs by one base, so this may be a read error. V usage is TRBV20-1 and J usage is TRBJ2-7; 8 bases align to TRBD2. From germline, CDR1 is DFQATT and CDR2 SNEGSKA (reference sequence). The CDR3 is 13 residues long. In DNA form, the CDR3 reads TGCAGTACTAGCCTAAGCGGGAGATACGAGCAGTACTTC. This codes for CSTSLSGRYEQYF.